This is a list of T cell receptor beta chains from one sample in a study of Graves' ophthalmopathy and Graves' hyperthyroidism. TCRdb redid the calling of the multiplex PCR reads with MiXCR, one entry per CDR3 protein. The sample shows around 1.1 million distinct CDR3 sequences, around a third of them seen only once. The sample taken for sequencing was peripheral blood or thyroid tissue (not recorded which). The source is an adult man with Graves' hyperthyroidism. Both conserved end residues are part of each CDR3. The order of the fields is J gene, clone size, V gene, D gene, CDR3 DNA, CDR3 protein. A D gene is named only where the DNA matches it firmly. Expanded clones get a size class; other rows say once, few or many, or leave the size out.

J gene: TRBJ1-1; clone size: many; V gene: TRBV19; D gene: NA; CDR3 DNA: TGTGCCAGTAAGACACCCCCGAACACTGAAGCTTTCTTT; CDR3 protein: CASKTPPNTEAFF
J gene: TRBJ2-5; clone size: few; V gene: TRBV10-3; D gene: TRBD2; CDR3 DNA: TGTGCCATCAGTGTTAGCGGGAGGGCCGGCGAGACCCAGTACTTC; CDR3 protein: CAISVSGRAGETQYF
J gene: TRBJ1-2; clone size: NA; V gene: TRBV4-1; D gene: NA; CDR3 DNA: TGCGCCAGCAGCCAAGAGTTGACGGATCTCGGTGGCTACACCTTC; CDR3 protein: CASSQELTDLGGYTF
J gene: TRBJ1-4; clone size: NA; V gene: TRBV30; D gene: NA; CDR3 DNA: TGTGCCTGGAGTGGCGGGGGATGGGAAAAACTGTTTTTT; CDR3 protein: CAWSGGGWEKLFF
J gene: TRBJ1-2; clone size: NA; V gene: TRBV7-2; D gene: TRBD1; CDR3 DNA: TGTGCCAGCAGCTTACAAGCCGGGACAGCGATCTATGGCTACACCTTC; CDR3 protein: CASSLQAGTAIYGYTF
J gene: TRBJ2-6; clone size: few; V gene: TRBV15; D gene: NA; CDR3 DNA: TGTGCCACCAGCTCCGGAACTTCTGGGGCCAACGTCCTGACTTTC; CDR3 protein: CATSSGTSGANVLTF
J gene: TRBJ2-2; clone size: few; V gene: TRBV2; D gene: NA; CDR3 DNA: TGTGCCAGCACCCCAGGGAGGAACACCGGGGAGCTGTTTTTT; CDR3 protein: CASTPGRNTGELFF
J gene: TRBJ1-4; clone size: many; V gene: TRBV11-2; D gene: NA; CDR3 DNA: TGTGCCAGCAGCTTCCTCGCCGGAACCGAAAAACTGTTTTTT; CDR3 protein: CASSFLAGTEKLFF
J gene: TRBJ2-7; clone size: few; V gene: TRBV2; D gene: NA; CDR3 DNA: TGTGCCAGCAGTGAGAGAATTCGGGGGTCCTTTTACAATGAGCAGTACTTC; CDR3 protein: CASSERIRGSFYNEQYF
J gene: TRBJ1-1; clone size: many; V gene: TRBV2; D gene: NA; CDR3 DNA: TGTGCCAGCAGAGAACAGGGTCTGACTGGGACTGAAGCTTTCTTT; CDR3 protein: CASREQGLTGTEAFF
J gene: TRBJ2-7; clone size: NA; V gene: TRBV10-3; D gene: NA; CDR3 DNA: TGTGCCATCAGGGCGGGGGCGGAACGGCAGTACTTC; CDR3 protein: CAIRAGAERQYF
J gene: TRBJ1-1; clone size: NA; V gene: TRBV29-1; D gene: NA; CDR3 DNA: TGCAGCGTAGTCGTGGGGGGTAGGACCACTGAAGCTTTCTTT; CDR3 protein: CSVVVGGRTTEAFF
J gene: TRBJ1-1; clone size: many; V gene: TRBV10-3; D gene: NA; CDR3 DNA: TGTGCCATTCAAACCGGGACACCGAACACTGAAGCTTTCTTT; CDR3 protein: CAIQTGTPNTEAFF
J gene: TRBJ1-2; clone size: many; V gene: TRBV12-3/TRBV12-4; D gene: NA; CDR3 DNA: TGTGCCAGCAGTCCAGACATAGTCTATGGCTACACCTTC; CDR3 protein: CASSPDIVYGYTF
J gene: TRBJ2-7; clone size: NA; V gene: TRBV12-3/TRBV12-4; D gene: NA; CDR3 DNA: TGTGCCAGCAGCCGCGGCAGGGGAAGGGTCCACGGGCAGTACTTC; CDR3 protein: CASSRGRGRVHGQYF
J gene: TRBJ1-5; clone size: NA; V gene: TRBV25-1; D gene: TRBD1; CDR3 DNA: TGTGCCAAAACTCCGGGACAGGGACATAGCAATCAGCCCCAGCATTTT; CDR3 protein: CAKTPGQGHSNQPQHF
J gene: TRBJ1-2; clone size: NA; V gene: TRBV7-9; D gene: NA; CDR3 DNA: TGTGCCAGCAGCTTATCTGGGGGGTTAGAGGATGGCTACACCTTC; CDR3 protein: CASSLSGGLEDGYTF
J gene: TRBJ1-4; clone size: many; V gene: TRBV7-9; D gene: NA; CDR3 DNA: TGTGCCAGCAGCCAACTCGAAAAACTGTTTTTT; CDR3 protein: CASSQLEKLFF
J gene: TRBJ2-3; clone size: NA; V gene: TRBV12-3/TRBV12-4; D gene: NA; CDR3 DNA: TGTGCCAGCACCGCTAGGAGGGAGCGAACAGATACGCAGTATTTT; CDR3 protein: CASTARRERTDTQYF
J gene: TRBJ2-6; clone size: many; V gene: TRBV20-1; D gene: NA; CDR3 DNA: TGCAGTGCTAGAGGTAGGGACATCTTAAGCTCTGGGGCCAACGTCCTGACTTTC; CDR3 protein: CSARGRDILSSGANVLTF
J gene: TRBJ2-7; clone size: many; V gene: TRBV29-1; D gene: NA; CDR3 DNA: TGCAGCGTTGGCCGATTTACATCCGCTCTCACCTACGAGCAGTACTTC; CDR3 protein: CSVGRFTSALTYEQYF
J gene: TRBJ1-1; clone size: many; V gene: TRBV7-9; D gene: NA; CDR3 DNA: TGTGCCAGCAGGGCCGAGGGGACATCGAACACTGAAGCTTTCTTT; CDR3 protein: CASRAEGTSNTEAFF
J gene: TRBJ1-2; clone size: NA; V gene: TRBV25-1; D gene: NA; CDR3 DNA: TGTGCCACCAACCAGGCTCCTATGCAGAGAACTAACTATGGCTACACCTTC; CDR3 protein: CATNQAPMQRTNYGYTF
J gene: TRBJ1-6; clone size: NA; V gene: TRBV9; D gene: NA; CDR3 DNA: TGCGCCAGCAGCGCGACCTCGGGGTTTGGGAATTCACCCCTCCACTTT; CDR3 protein: CASSATSGFGNSPLHF
J gene: TRBJ2-5; clone size: NA; V gene: TRBV12-3/TRBV12-4; D gene: NA; CDR3 DNA: TGTGCCAGCAGTTTGGAAGAGGGCGGAGAGACCCAGTACTTC; CDR3 protein: CASSLEEGGETQYF
J gene: TRBJ1-1; clone size: many; V gene: TRBV10-3; D gene: NA; CDR3 DNA: TGTGCCATCAGCAACCAGGACAGCATCAAAATGAACACTGAAGCTTTCTTT; CDR3 protein: CAISNQDSIKMNTEAFF
J gene: TRBJ2-5; clone size: NA; V gene: TRBV29-1; D gene: TRBD2; CDR3 DNA: TGCAGCGTTGTCGGGGCAGCGGGAGGAGAGACCCAGTACTTC; CDR3 protein: CSVVGAAGGETQYF
J gene: TRBJ2-5; clone size: many; V gene: TRBV20-1; D gene: NA; CDR3 DNA: TGCAGTGCTAGAGATACCCTAAGAGGGGCTCAAGAGACCCAGTACTTC; CDR3 protein: CSARDTLRGAQETQYF
J gene: TRBJ2-7; clone size: few; V gene: TRBV7-8; D gene: TRBD1; CDR3 DNA: TGCGCCAGCAGCCCTCGACAGGGGGAGTACGAGCAGTACTTC; CDR3 protein: CASSPRQGEYEQYF
J gene: TRBJ2-6; clone size: few; V gene: TRBV2; D gene: NA; CDR3 DNA: TGTGCCAGCAGATTCTCCCTGACGATCGTCCTGACTTTC; CDR3 protein: CASRFSLTIVLTF
J gene: TRBJ1-5; clone size: many; V gene: TRBV24-1; D gene: NA; CDR3 DNA: TGTGCCACCTCGGACAGAATAAATCAGCCCCAGCATTTT; CDR3 protein: CATSDRINQPQHF
J gene: TRBJ1-1; clone size: many; V gene: TRBV2; D gene: NA; CDR3 DNA: TGTGCCAGCAGTGAGGGCAGGATTAACACTGAAGCTTTCTTT; CDR3 protein: CASSEGRINTEAFF
J gene: TRBJ1-1; clone size: NA; V gene: TRBV9; D gene: NA; CDR3 DNA: TGTGCCAGCAGCCAGTCGATTGGGACTGAAGCTTTCTTT; CDR3 protein: CASSQSIGTEAFF
J gene: TRBJ2-6; clone size: many; V gene: TRBV7-8; D gene: NA; CDR3 DNA: TGTGCCAGCACCCTAGGGAGTAGATCTGGGGCCAACGTCCTGACTTTC; CDR3 protein: CASTLGSRSGANVLTF
J gene: TRBJ1-1; clone size: many; V gene: TRBV2; D gene: NA; CDR3 DNA: TGTGCCAGCAGACGTGACGCCCCAGGGGAAACTGAAGCTTTCTTT; CDR3 protein: CASRRDAPGETEAFF
J gene: TRBJ1-5; clone size: many; V gene: TRBV19; D gene: NA; CDR3 DNA: TGTGCCAGTACAGGGATTAGCAATCAGCCCCAGCATTTT; CDR3 protein: CASTGISNQPQHF
J gene: TRBJ1-5; clone size: many; V gene: TRBV4-3; D gene: NA; CDR3 DNA: TGCGCCAGCAGCCAAGATAGGGATCCGGGTAATCAGCCCCAGCATTTT; CDR3 protein: CASSQDRDPGNQPQHF
J gene: TRBJ2-7; clone size: NA; V gene: TRBV2; D gene: NA; CDR3 DNA: TGTGCCAGCAGTGAAGTTCTCAGGGAAAACTACGAGCAGTACTTC; CDR3 protein: CASSEVLRENYEQYF
J gene: TRBJ2-5; clone size: many; V gene: TRBV6-6; D gene: NA; CDR3 DNA: TGTGCCAGCAGTCGAGGTCCGGGGGAGACCCAGTACTTC; CDR3 protein: CASSRGPGETQYF
J gene: TRBJ1-2; clone size: many; V gene: TRBV29-1; D gene: NA; CDR3 DNA: TGCAGCGTTATCGGACAGTCGTATGGCTACACCTTC; CDR3 protein: CSVIGQSYGYTF
J gene: TRBJ1-3; clone size: many; V gene: TRBV7-6; D gene: TRBD1; CDR3 DNA: TGTGCCAGCAGAAGGGGGCCAGGGGCTTCTGGAAACACCATATATTTT; CDR3 protein: CASRRGPGASGNTIYF
J gene: TRBJ2-5; clone size: few; V gene: TRBV7-9; D gene: NA; CDR3 DNA: TGTGCCACCCGGGCTAGGGACCGGGAGACCCAGTACTTC; CDR3 protein: CATRARDRETQYF
J gene: TRBJ2-7; clone size: few; V gene: TRBV2; D gene: NA; CDR3 DNA: TGTGCCAGCAGTGAAGGTTTAACAGGGTATGGCTACGAGCAGTACTTC; CDR3 protein: CASSEGLTGYGYEQYF
J gene: TRBJ1-5; clone size: many; V gene: TRBV7-6; D gene: TRBD1; CDR3 DNA: TGTGCCAGCAGCCAGGGGGGACTCAATCAGCCCCAGCATTTT; CDR3 protein: CASSQGGLNQPQHF
J gene: TRBJ2-5; clone size: many; V gene: TRBV10-3; D gene: NA; CDR3 DNA: TGTGCCATCAGAGGGCCAACCGGGGAGACCCAGTACTTC; CDR3 protein: CAIRGPTGETQYF
J gene: TRBJ2-2; clone size: NA; V gene: TRBV11-2; D gene: NA; CDR3 DNA: TGTGCCAGCAGCTCCAAACCAACAGGGCCCACCGGGGAGCTGTTTTTT; CDR3 protein: CASSSKPTGPTGELFF
J gene: TRBJ2-2; clone size: NA; V gene: TRBV29-1; D gene: NA; CDR3 DNA: TGCAGCGTTCGCTCCCCCACCGGGGAGCTGTTTTTT; CDR3 protein: CSVRSPTGELFF
J gene: TRBJ1-1; clone size: NA; V gene: TRBV12-3/TRBV12-4; D gene: TRBD1; CDR3 DNA: TGTGCCAGCAGTGGAGGACAGGGAGGTTACACTGAAGCTTTCTTT; CDR3 protein: CASSGGQGGYTEAFF
J gene: TRBJ2-5; clone size: NA; V gene: TRBV20-1; D gene: NA; CDR3 DNA: TGCAGTGCTAGTGCCGGGGGAGTGAACCAGTACTTC; CDR3 protein: CSASAGGVNQYF
J gene: TRBJ1-2; clone size: many; V gene: TRBV20-1; D gene: NA; CDR3 DNA: TGCAGTACAACGCGCGGGGTTAGTGGCTACACCTTC; CDR3 protein: CSTTRGVSGYTF
J gene: TRBJ1-2; clone size: few; V gene: TRBV25-1; D gene: NA; CDR3 DNA: TGTGCCAGCAGTGATTCCGGGGAAAAGGGCTACACCTTC; CDR3 protein: CASSDSGEKGYTF